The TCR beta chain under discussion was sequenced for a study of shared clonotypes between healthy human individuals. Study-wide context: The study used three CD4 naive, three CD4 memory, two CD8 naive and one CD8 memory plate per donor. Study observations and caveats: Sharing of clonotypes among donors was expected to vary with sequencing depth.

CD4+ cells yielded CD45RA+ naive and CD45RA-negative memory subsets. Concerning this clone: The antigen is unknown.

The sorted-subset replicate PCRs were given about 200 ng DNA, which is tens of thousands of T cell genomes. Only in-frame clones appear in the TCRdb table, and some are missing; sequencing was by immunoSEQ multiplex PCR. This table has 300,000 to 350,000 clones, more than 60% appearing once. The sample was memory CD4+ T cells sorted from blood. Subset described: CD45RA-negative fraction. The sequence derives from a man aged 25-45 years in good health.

In nucleotides, the CDR3 is TGCGCCAGCAGTGAGTCTAAAGGGGGTACCGGGGAGCTGTTTTTT. It encodes CASSESKGGTGELFF. This rearrangement joins TRBV10-1 to TRBJ2-2, with a possible D match to TRBD1 (6 bases). CDR1 is WNHNN, CDR2 SYGVQD, per germline (reference sequence). The CDR3 is made up of 15 amino acids. V lost 0 bases and J lost 5, with 10 bases in between.